The TCR beta chain under discussion was sequenced for a study of T cell responses to AZD1222 COVID-19 vaccine (TCRdb year 2021). In the study overall: AZD1222 recipients given second doses at about 4 weeks or at about 12 weeks were pooled, since spike-specific TCR depth and breadth were not found to differ between the two schedules. TCR sequencing covered more than 230 trial participants: 207 given two doses of AZD1222 and 26 given two doses of MenACWY control vaccine. Trial participants were enrolled by age into 18-55, 56-69 and 70-plus year subgroups, with roughly 150, 30 and 60 TCR-sequenced participants respectively.

The count of this clone is one. The target of this receptor is not known. Nothing much larger sits one base from this clone, and base qualities are not available. Via the germline V gene, CDR1 is SQVTM and CDR2 ANQGSEA. V is pruned by 6 bases and J by 5 bases, leaving 7 bases of the junction without a gene match. Including the terminal cysteine and phenylalanine, the CDR3 comprises 13 residues. The only DNA kept is the CDR3, 39 bases in frame from the first base. The CDR3 regions of human TCRbeta chains were analyzed by immunosequencing. The published analysis was carried out like this. TCRs in the repertoires were matched against a reference library of SARS-CoV-2-specific TCRs that had been generated with the MIRA antigen-specificity platform. Breadth was defined as the fraction of unique TCRs that were SARS-CoV-2-associated, and depth was defined as the fraction of total T cells that were SARS-CoV-2-associated. Using the MIRA data, each spike-specific TCR was assigned both to the spike region to which the TCR was reactive and to a CD4 or CD8 class. Log10-transformed breadth and depth values were compared by one-way ANOVA with Sidak's multiple comparisons tests. TCRdb holds this immuneACCESS table with in-frame rearrangements only. Some clones are missing; in checked studies, unresolved V genes explain under half, and the rest has no known cause. V, J and clone size are taken as reported in that table, and D and trimming were inferred from the DNA itself. This sample holds about 130,000 clones; around 90% were observed only once. The ten largest clonotypes hold around 1.9% of the sample.

What the research found in general, with its limitations: Because no day 14 peak-response samples were available, the repertoires could be characterized only after the peak T cell response. Participants were mostly white British and included more females than males, and it was suggested by the authors that clonal diversity may have been underestimated. Vaccine-associated CD4 TCRs spanned the whole spike protein, with dominant responses in regions 160-218 and 743-854. Nearly half of unique spike-specific TCRs reportedly recognized epitopes outside regions mutated in the B.1.351 and B.1.1.7 variants. In the small 56-69-year group, the increase in depth fell short of significance, most likely because of low power. Only 5 to 7 AZD1222 recipients were SARS-CoV-2 seropositive at baseline, limiting conclusions about previously exposed vaccinees. Spike-specific TCR breadth and depth rose significantly after two AZD1222 doses compared with day 0 and with MenACWY recipients.

Per the publication, the time point label means: baseline before first vaccination. The vaccinee samples were drawn from two UK trials, COV001 and COV002, one of which was a single-blind randomized controlled phase 2/3 trial testing AZD1222 (ChAdOx1 nCoV-19) in healthy adults. For TCRbeta chain sequencing, PBMC samples from trial participants were taken at day 0 and at day 28 after the second dose. The starting material was peripheral blood, obtained on day 0 of AZD1222 vaccination. This sequence uses TRBV29-1 and TRBJ1-2; TRBD1 fits 9 bases in the junction. The receptor comes from an adult in good health. The CDR3 reads as follows: CSVRTGVLYGYTF. The base sequence is TGCAGCGTAAGGACAGGGGTCTTGTATGGCTACACCTTC.